This T cell receptor (beta chain) was captured in a study of T cell repertoires in cytomegalovirus infection. Across the study: In public TCR beta signatures, there were indications of both CMV infection and matching HLA type.

From the reads, TCRdb called clonotypes with MiXCR, one entry per CDR3 protein. Here the sample spans about 330,000 distinct CDR3 sequences, more than 8% being singletons. The germline CDR1 and CDR2 sequences are LNHDA and SQIVND (reference sequence). This CDR3 has 17 amino acids. V shed 6 bases, J shed 3 bases, and the junction held 16 bases outside the gene matches. Sequencing used PBMCs. V and J are TRBV19 and TRBJ1-1, with 7 bases fitting TRBD1. This receptor was identified in a human donor in good health (CMV status not recorded). Some clones in this sample may be carry-over from other donors' samples. CDR3 nucleotide sequence: TGTGCCAGTAGACCCGAAGCAGAGGGGGCGCATGACACTGAAGCTTTCTTT. Translated: CASRPEAEGAHDTEAFF.